The present T cell receptor (beta chain) was sequenced within a study of response to subunit inactivated influenza vaccine. Study-level results: New T cells are recruited in small numbers by each seasonal influenza vaccination, according to the authors' suggestion.

One entry per CDR3 protein, called by TCRdb with MiXCR from the RT-PCR reads. The data show more than 600,000 distinct CDR3 sequences, around 20% seen once. This clonotype was observed a few times. What it binds is unknown. The CDR3 has 14 residues. Trimming took 5 bases from V and 9 from J; bases not matched to a gene: 9. Germline V CDR1 and CDR2: SQVTM, ANQGSEA. This clonotype originated in a man aged 50 to 60 who received an inactivated influenza vaccine. This material consisted of PBMCs from blood, taken 5 to 6 days after vaccination. V usage is TRBV29-1 and J usage is TRBJ2-1; 11 nucleotides match TRBD2. This chain's CDR3 is CSVTSGRTGGEQFF. In DNA form, the CDR3 reads TGCAGCGTTACTAGCGGGAGAACCGGAGGTGAGCAGTTCTTC.